The clone carrying this TCR beta chain was counted at least ten times. The antigen is unknown. The sample is drawn from a study of blood T cells in healthy people across ages. V dropped 4 bases and J dropped 3; count of bases not matched to a gene: 7. This CDR3 comprises 15 residues. Looked up from germline, CDR1 is SGDLS and CDR2 is YYNGEE. Notes on the study in general: Naive CD4+ cell counts and diversity both ran higher in long-lived than in aged donors.

Staff drew ten milliliters of peripheral blood from each donor. The second PCR ran about 6 to 12 cycles with a sample-barcoded 5' primer and J-beta primers. MiXCR, run by TCRdb on the 5' RACE reads, gives a single entry per CDR3 protein. The data show 650,000 to 700,000 distinct CDR3 sequences, roughly 30% seen once. The clonotype originates from a woman at least 80 years old in good health. V usage is TRBV9 and J usage is TRBJ2-3, with TRBD1 identical over 8 bases. Sequenced input: blood. The CDR3 is CASSSRQGTTDTQYF. Written as DNA, the CDR3 is TGTGCCAGCAGCTCCAGACAGGGGACGACAGATACGCAGTATTTT.